A selection of T cell receptor beta chains follows, all from one sample in a study of immune evolution from preneoplasia to lung adenocarcinoma. Here immunoSEQ multiplex PCR was the method, and the copy in TCRdb shows in-frame clones only, minus some. The sample contains under 3,500 clones, 60% to 85% of which appear only once. The sequenced sample consisted of FFPE atypical adenomatous hyperplasia tissue from the lung. All receptors come from a person between 65 and 79 years old with lung adenocarcinoma. Each CDR3 is given with its conserved first and last residue. D genes are given only for firm matches. Clone size, where shown, is once, few, many, or a class for clones that have expanded.

d_call clone_size j_call v_call cdr3_aa cdr3_nt
TRBD1 . TRBJ2-4 TRBV5-1 CASSPWTGKENIQYF TGCGCCAGCAGCCCATGGACAGGGAAGGAAAACATTCAGTACTTC
. . TRBJ1-1 TRBV30 CAWSLRFTEAFF TGTGCCTGGAGTCTCAGGTTCACTGAAGCTTTCTTT
TRBD1 few TRBJ1-2 TRBV7-9 CASSLSSGGDLRGYTF TGTGCCAGCAGCTTAAGCTCAGGGGGCGATCTTCGTGGCTACACCTTC
. . TRBJ2-1 TRBV6-1 CASSVGQFGGNNEQFF TGTGCCAGCAGTGTCGGACAATTCGGAGGAAACAATGAGCAGTTCTTC
TRBD2 . TRBJ2-5 TRBV7-2 CASSLGTSGRARGETQYF TGTGCCAGCAGCCTCGGGACTAGCGGGAGGGCCCGGGGAGAGACCCAGTACTTC
TRBD1 once TRBJ2-7 TRBV4-1 CASSLRDRGSEQYF TGCGCCAGCAGCCTCCGGGACAGGGGTTCCGAGCAGTACTTC
TRBD1 . TRBJ1-1 TRBV10-3 CAIRDRVNTEAFF TGTGCCATCCGGGACAGGGTGAACACTGAAGCTTTCTTT
. once TRBJ2-7 TRBV9 CASSVTGTISYEQYF TGTGCCAGCAGCGTCACCGGGACAATCTCCTACGAGCAGTACTTC
. . TRBJ1-2 TRBV29-1 CSVRDGSGYGYTF TGCAGCGTTAGAGACGGCAGCGGCTATGGCTACACCTTC
TRBD1 . TRBJ1-1 TRBV7-2 CASSWTGNTEAFF TGTGCCAGCAGCTGGACAGGGAACACTGAAGCTTTCTTT
. . TRBJ2-2 TRBV27 CASSSSGTYTGELFF TGTGCCAGCAGTTCCTCCGGGACATACACCGGAGAGCTGTTTTTT
. . TRBJ1-5 TRBV19 CASKPYEVGNQPQHF TGTGCCAGTAAACCTTATGAAGTCGGCAATCAGCCCCAGCATTTT
. . TRBJ2-1 TRBV5-1 CASSPTVPGPGSYNEQFF TGCGCCAGCAGCCCTACTGTACCGGGACCCGGCTCCTACAATGAGCAGTTCTTC
. . TRBJ1-4 TRBV6-1 CASSEQGRYGEKLFF TGTGCCAGCAGTGAACAGGGGAGATACGGTGAAAAACTGTTTTTT
. . TRBJ1-1 TRBV7-9 CASSSLGGEAFF TGTGCCAGCAGCTCCCTGGGGGGCGAAGCTTTCTTT
. . TRBJ2-7 TRBV6-5 CASSPGGFPTYEQYF TGTGCCAGCAGTCCCGGGGGCTTCCCTACCTACGAGCAGTACTTC
. . TRBJ2-1 TRBV6-5 CASSYEGYNEQFF TGTGCCAGCAGTTATGAGGGTTACAATGAGCAGTTCTTC
. . TRBJ2-2 TRBV2 CASSEGLPTGELFF TGTGCCAGCAGTGAAGGCCTTCCCACCGGGGAGCTGTTTTTT
. . TRBJ2-1 TRBV2 CASSELASSYNEQFF TGTGCCAGCAGTGAACTAGCTAGCTCCTACAATGAGCAGTTCTTC
. . TRBJ2-7 TRBV5-1 CASSPDNYEQYF TGCGCCAGCAGCCCGGACAACTACGAGCAGTACTTC
TRBD1 . TRBJ1-3 TRBV11-2 CASSTRPTGAGNTIYF TGTGCCAGCAGCACACGCCCGACAGGGGCCGGAAACACCATATATTTT
. . TRBJ2-2 TRBV18 CASSLRLAVNTGELFF TGTGCCAGCTCACTAAGACTGGCAGTCAACACCGGGGAGCTGTTTTTT
. . TRBJ2-7 TRBV6-5 CASSYPFGASYEQYF TGTGCCAGCAGTTACCCGTTCGGTGCGTCCTACGAGCAGTACTTC
TRBD1 . TRBJ1-2 TRBV6-4 CASSVSGQGGDGYTF TGTGCCAGCAGTGTCTCCGGGCAGGGGGGAGATGGCTACACCTTC
. . TRBJ1-2 TRBV28 CASIKWGDGTNYGYTF TGTGCCAGCATCAAGTGGGGGGACGGTACTAACTATGGCTACACCTTC
. . TRBJ1-1 TRBV30 CAWSPQPNTEAFF TGTGCCTGGAGTCCACAACCGAACACTGAAGCTTTCTTT
. few TRBJ1-2 TRBV19 CASSTTQKNYGYTF TGTGCCAGTAGTACGACACAGAAAAACTATGGCTACACCTTC
TRBD1 . TRBJ1-2 TRBV18 CASSLDREVGGYTF TGTGCCAGCTCACTGGACAGGGAAGTTGGTGGCTACACCTTC
. large TRBJ2-7 TRBV7-2 CASSSTDSYEQYF TGTGCCAGCAGCTCCACTGACTCCTACGAGCAGTACTTC
. . TRBJ1-2 TRBV7-9 CASSPTGSDGYTF TGTGCCAGCAGCCCAACAGGGTCCGATGGCTACACCTTC
TRBD2 . TRBJ2-7 TRBV11-3 CASSPGLAESYEQYF TGTGCCAGCAGCCCAGGACTAGCGGAATCCTACGAGCAGTACTTC
. . TRBJ2-7 TRBV5-1 CASSSGGSSYEQYF TGCGCCAGCAGCTCTGGAGGGAGCTCCTACGAGCAGTACTTC
TRBD1 . TRBJ2-1 TRBV10-2 CASSDHGTGGINEQFF TGCGCCAGCAGTGATCATGGGACAGGGGGCATAAATGAGCAGTTCTTC
TRBD1 . TRBJ1-1 TRBV10-3 CAISDMTGRYTEAFF TGTGCCATCAGTGATATGACAGGGCGGTACACTGAAGCTTTCTTT
. . TRBJ1-2 TRBV28 CASSLAPLRGYGYTF TGTGCCAGCAGTTTAGCGCCGCTACGAGGCTATGGCTACACCTTC
. . TRBJ2-6 TRBV6-1 CASSGLSGANVLTF TGTGCCAGCAGCGGACTATCTGGGGCCAACGTCCTGACTTTC
. large TRBJ2-2 TRBV5-1 CASSLTGDPRTGELFF TGCGCCAGCAGCTTGACGGGCGACCCGAGGACCGGGGAGCTGTTTTTT
. few TRBJ2-3 TRBV7-2 CASTENQGPVTQYF TGTGCCAGCACCGAGAACCAGGGTCCCGTTACGCAGTATTTT
TRBD2 few TRBJ2-2 TRBV5-4 CASTLPASGTNTGELFF TGTGCCAGCACCCTGCCGGCTAGCGGGACGAACACCGGGGAGCTGTTTTTT
. . TRBJ2-1 TRBV6-1 CAIPWVYNEQFF TGTGCCATCCCTTGGGTCTACAATGAGCAGTTCTTC
. few TRBJ2-7 TRBV6-5 CASSYPFGASYEQYF TGTGCCAGCAGTTACCCGTTCGGTGCGTCCTACGAGCAGTACTTC
TRBD1 few TRBJ1-2 TRBV6-5 CASDGTGNYGYTF TGTGCCAGCGACGGGACAGGGAACTATGGCTACACCTTC
TRBD1 . TRBJ2-2 TRBV27 CASSWGQGAGELFF TGTGCCAGCAGTTGGGGACAGGGAGCCGGGGAGCTGTTTTTT
TRBD2 . TRBJ2-3 TRBV6-1 CASSEEHTTSGSTDTQYF TGTGCCAGCAGTGAAGAGCATACGACTAGCGGGAGCACAGATACGCAGTATTTT
. . TRBJ2-5 TRBV11-2 CASSLMSAGTGETQYF TGTGCCAGCAGCTTAATGAGCGCGGGTACGGGGGAGACCCAGTACTTC
. . TRBJ2-1 TRBV7-2 CASSSRPVEWSYNEQFF TGTGCCAGCAGCTCCCGACCCGTTGAGTGGTCCTACAATGAGCAGTTCTTC
. . TRBJ2-7 TRBV30 CAWSRGTATYEQYF TGTGCCTGGAGTCGGGGGACAGCCACCTACGAGCAGTACTTC
TRBD2 . TRBJ2-1 TRBV11-2 CATTKTSGSNEQFF TGTGCCACGACCAAGACTAGCGGGAGTAATGAGCAGTTCTTC
TRBD2 . TRBJ2-5 TRBV7-2 CASSLAVTSGYQETQYF TGTGCCAGCAGCTTAGCGGTTACTAGCGGGTACCAAGAGACCCAGTACTTC